Listed here are 23 T cell receptor beta chains from one sample, sequenced in a study of T cells in Graves' hyperthyroidism and ophthalmopathy. Amplified TCR beta CDR3 regions came from RNA transcripts. The TCR CDR3 was amplified in a first-round RT-PCR using the HTBI primer set. A single record per CDR3 protein comes from TCRdb applying MiXCR to the multiplex PCR reads. The sample yields some 270,000 distinct CDR3 sequences, 10% to 15% seen once. The source material was blood. Source of these receptors: a woman aged 25-40 years with Graves' hyperthyroidism that later progressed to Graves' ophthalmopathy.

This clonotype was recorded at least ten times. V and J are TRBV6-1 and TRBJ1-3; 7 nucleotides agree with TRBD1. Germline CDR1 MNHNS, CDR2 SASEGT. The CDR3 contains 17 residues. V lost 4 bases, J lost 0 bases, and 9 bases stayed unmatched. CDR3 nucleotides: TGTGCCAGCAGTGCCGCCCCGGGACAGAGCTCTGGAAACACCATATATTTT. This gives the protein CASSAAPGQSSGNTIYF.

The chain has TRBV28 and TRBJ2-2, with 7 positions matching TRBD1. Germline V gene sequence: CDR1 MDHEN, CDR2 SYDVKM. The V gene end was trimmed by 5 bases and the J gene end by 5 bases; junction bases not matched to a gene: 8. There are 15 residues in the CDR3. The CDR3 is CASSLQGFGTGELFF. For the CDR3, the DNA is TGTGCCAGCAGTCTACAGGGGTTTGGGACCGGGGAGCTGTTTTTT.

This clonotype has ten or more counts. The V and J genes are TRBV5-1 and TRBJ2-3, with 8 positions matching TRBD2. The J segment lost 6 bases and the V segment lost 4 bases, leaving 10 bases of the junction unmatched. Germline lookup yields CDR1 SGHRS and CDR2 YFSETQ. The CDR3 loop spans 15 amino acids. The CDR3 DNA is TGCGCCAGCAGCATATTCGGGAGGGCCGAGGATACGCAGTATTTT. It codes for CASSIFGRAEDTQYF. The full variable domain, its missing parts supplied by reference TRBV5-1 and TRBJ2-3, is KAGVTQTPRYLIKTRGQQVTLSCSPISGHRSVSWYQQTPGQGLQFLFEYFSETQRNKGNFPGRFSGRQFSNSRSEMNVSTLELGDSALYLCASSIFGRAEDTQYFGPGTRLTVL.

Ten or more counts support this clonotype. This rearrangement joins TRBV7-2 to TRBJ1-2; 8 nucleotides line up with TRBD1. CDR3 length: 15 amino acids. J was trimmed by 3 bases and V by 0 bases; bases with no gene match: 3. The germline V gene has CDR1 SGHTA and CDR2 FQGNSA. CDR3 region: CASSLATGVDYGYTF. In DNA form, the CDR3 reads TGTGCCAGCAGCTTAGCGACAGGGGTGGACTATGGCTACACCTTC.

This clonotype was seen repeatedly, ten times or more. The chain recombines TRBV7-9 with TRBJ1-4; 8 bases fit TRBD1. From germline, CDR1 is SEHNR and CDR2 FQNEAQ (reference sequence). The junction had 21 bases not matched to a gene; V was cut back by 4 bases and J by 8 bases. This CDR3 is built from 19 residues. The CDR3 bases are TGTGCCAGCAGCTCGTCGACCCGTGAGTTGGACAGGGCAGGGGAAAAACTGTTTTTT. Translated, it gives CASSSSTRELDRAGEKLFF.

This clonotype was counted ten times or more. The J gene is TRBJ1-2, the V gene TRBV15; possible D gene TRBD1, 5 bases. The germline V gene has CDR1 LNHNV and CDR2 YYDKDF (reference sequence). V was cut by 0 bases and J by 8 bases, with 13 bases left in between. The CDR3 consists of 14 residues. Here the CDR3 reads CATSRDRGSRGYTF. CDR3 DNA sequence: TGTGCCACCAGCAGAGATCGGGGGTCTCGGGGCTACACCTTC.

Ten or more counts support this clonotype. The V and J genes are TRBV5-1 and TRBJ2-1; TRBD1 agrees at 7 bases. CDR1 is SGHRS, CDR2 YFSETQ, per germline. CDR3 length: 12 residues. J gave up 13 bases and V 3 bases, and 7 bases lay outside the gene matches. CDR3 bases: TGCGCCAGCAGCTACGACAGGGAGCCACAGTTCTTC. The encoded protein is CASSYDREPQFF.

This clonotype was detected many times. The rearrangement joins TRBV5-1 to TRBJ2-2, with D maybe TRBD1 (5 bases). Trimming took off 0 bases at V and 7 bases at J, with 13 bases between the two ends. CDR3 size: 15 residues. CDR1 is SGHRS and CDR2 is YFSETQ in the germline V gene. CDR3 nucleotide sequence: TGCGCCAGCAGCTTGGTGTCAGGGTCGATCGGGGAGCTGTTTTTT. This sequence encodes CASSLVSGSIGELFF.

The sample holds many counts of this clonotype. V gene TRBV3-1 combines with J gene TRBJ1-5, with 9 bases identical to TRBD1. The CDR3 consists of 18 residues. With V trimmed by 0 bases and J by 0 bases, 6 bases remained unmatched. CDR1 and CDR2 from the germline V gene are LGHDT and YNNKEL (reference sequence). The CDR3 DNA reads as TGTGCCAGCAGCCAAGATGTGGCGGGACAGGGTAGCAATCAGCCCCAGCATTTT. It encodes CASSQDVAGQGSNQPQHF. Looking up the rest from reference TRBV3-1 and TRBJ1-5 gives the full variable domain: DTAVSQTPKYLVTQMGNDKSIKCEQNLGHDTMYWYKQDSKKFLKIMFSYNNKELIINETVPNRFSPKSPDKAHLNLHINSLELGDSAVYFCASSQDVAGQGSNQPQHFGDGTRLSIL.

The J gene is TRBJ2-7, the V gene TRBV12-5, with a possible D match to TRBD1 (6 bases). CDR3 length: 14 residues. V was pared by 9 bases and J by 4 bases, with 19 bases between. Germline V CDR1 and CDR2: LGHNT, FRNRAP. The CDR3 nucleotides are TGTGCTAGAAACCTCAGGGGACCCTGTTACGAGCAGTACTTC. Translated, it gives CARNLRGPCYEQYF.

This clonotype was observed at least ten times. The chain combines TRBV7-2 with TRBJ2-1; D remains unclear. Trimming stripped 1 base from V and 7 bases from J, with 5 bases between. Germline values: CDR1 SGHTA, CDR2 FQGNSA. The CDR3 has 12 residues. CDR3 sequence reads: CASSLGWNEQFF. DNA of the CDR3: TGTGCCAGCAGCTTAGGGTGGAATGAGCAGTTCTTC. Filled out from reference TRBV7-2 and TRBJ2-1, the complete variable domain reads GAGVSQSPSNKVTEKGKDVELRCDPISGHTALYWYRQSLGQGLEFLIYFQGNSAPDKSGLPSDRFSAERTGGSVSTLTIQRTQQEDSAVYLCASSLGWNEQFFGPGTRLTVL.

The sample holds many counts of this clonotype. The chain recombines TRBV6-1 with TRBJ2-1; either TRBD1 or TRBD2 may supply D (5 bases each). The germline V gene encodes CDR1 MNHNS and CDR2 SASEGT. V shed 7 bases and J shed 7 bases, with 20 bases lying between them. The CDR3 runs 15 residues. The CDR3 loop reads CASTLWQGVINEQFF. The CDR3 DNA follows: TGTGCCAGCACTCTTTGGCAGGGAGTTATAAATGAGCAGTTCTTC.

This clonotype occurred many times. The V and J genes are TRBV20-1 and TRBJ2-7, with a possible D match to TRBD2 (6 bases). Germline CDR1 reads DFQATT; CDR2 reads SNEGSKA (reference sequence). V was clipped by 0 bases and J by 3 bases, with 15 bases between them. The CDR3 runs 15 residues. The CDR3 sequence: CSARERVGRIYEQYF. Written as DNA, the CDR3 is TGCAGTGCTAGAGAACGCGTAGGGAGGATCTACGAGCAGTACTTC.

The chain has TRBV5-6 and TRBJ2-3, with TRBD2 identical over 11 bases. After removal of 4 bases from V and 0 bases from J, the junction contained 7 bases not matched to a gene. CDR3 length: 17 residues. Germline CDR1 and CDR2: SGHDT and YYEEEE. The CDR3 spells CASSQTRLAGSTDTQYF. The CDR3 coding sequence is TGTGCCAGCAGCCAAACTCGACTAGCGGGAAGCACAGATACGCAGTATTTT.

This clonotype has a count of ten or more. The chain recombines TRBV3-1 with TRBJ2-7, with 8 bases fitting TRBD1. Germline values: CDR1 LGHDT, CDR2 YNNKEL (reference sequence). Unmatched junction bases numbered 3, after V lost 4 bases and J lost 4 bases. The CDR3 consists of 13 residues. The CDR3 DNA sequence: TGTGCCAGCAGCCCGGACAGGGCGTACGAGCAGTACTTC. It yields the protein CASSPDRAYEQYF.

The table lists this clonotype with many counts. This rearrangement joins TRBV7-9 to TRBJ2-3, with D hard to call. CDR3 length equals 15 residues. The V end was cut by 5 bases, the J end by 5 bases, with 17 bases between. Germline V lookup: CDR1 SEHNR, CDR2 FQNEAQ (reference sequence). The chain's CDR3 is CASSPGRWAVDTQYF. The CDR3 region has the DNA TGTGCCAGCAGCCCCGGGCGTTGGGCGGTAGATACGCAGTATTTT.

The chain recombines TRBV9 with TRBJ2-5, with D uncertain. The V end lost 0 bases, the J end lost 5 bases, and 8 bases lay between the germline ends. The CDR3 sequence is 13 residues long. CDR1 SGDLS and CDR2 YYNGEE come from the germline V gene. CDR3 DNA sequence: TGTGCCAGCAGCGTAGTGGATAGGGAGACCCAGTACTTC. Translation gives CASSVVDRETQYF.

The chain employs TRBV24-1 and TRBJ2-1; 12 bases are shared with TRBD2. The CDR3 has 19 amino acids. CDR1 and CDR2 from the germline V gene are KGHDR and SFDVKD. Unmatched junction bases numbered 12, after V lost 5 bases and J lost 2 bases. CDR3 amino acids: CATSAPRTSGNAAYNEQFF. CDR3 coding DNA: TGTGCCACCAGTGCTCCTAGGACTAGCGGGAATGCGGCCTACAATGAGCAGTTCTTC.

The V gene is TRBV14, the J gene TRBJ2-5; D gene unclear. CDR1 is SGHDN, CDR2 FVKESK, per germline. The CDR3 contains 14 residues. The V end was cut by 0 bases, the J end by 7 bases, with 12 bases between. The CDR3 is CASSQDLIGGTQYF. CDR3 coding DNA: TGTGCCAGCAGCCAAGATCTAATAGGCGGGACCCAGTACTTC.

With respect to this clonotype: An end of the junction differs from the germline gene, which may be a read error. The chain recombines TRBV11-1 with TRBJ2-5; 7 nucleotides line up with TRBD1. From germline, CDR1 is SGHAT and CDR2 FQDESV (reference sequence). The length of the CDR3 is 13 residues. The CDR3 here is CASSLGGRQTQYF. DNA for the CDR3: TGTGCCAGCAGTTTAGGGGGCAGGCAGACCCAGTACTTC.

This clonotype was counted many times. The V and J genes are TRBV5-1 and TRBJ2-6; D not resolved. The length of the CDR3 is 14 residues. The V gene's germline CDR1 is SGHRS and CDR2 YFSETQ. Trimming left V 6 bases short and J 2 bases short, with 9 bases between. CDR3 bases: TGCGCCAGCACGCCACTACCTGGGGCCAACGTCCTGACTTTC. Translating it yields CASTPLPGANVLTF.

This clonotype came up a few times. This may be a read error: a much more frequent sequence differs by one nucleotide. V is TRBV10-3 and J is TRBJ2-7; D is tentatively TRBD1 or TRBD2 (5 bases each). The J call may be wrong; the DNA end is better matched by TRBJ2-1. Germline V gives CDR1 ENHRY, CDR2 SYGVKD. The CDR3 length is 18 residues. The CDR3 DNA reads as TGTGCCATCAGTGAGTCCCCTCTTCGCAAAGGACATGACTACGAGCAGTTCTTC. This gives the protein CAISESPLRKGHDYEQFF.

Ten or more counts support this clonotype. A clone one base away is much larger, so this may be a read error. The chain couples TRBV28 to TRBJ1-1; D remains unclear. This CDR3 is 11 amino acids long. Germline V lookup: CDR1 MDHEN, CDR2 SYDVKM. The CDR3 reads CTSSSTLEAFF. The CDR3 bases are TGTACCAGCAGTTCAACACTTGAAGCTTTCTTT. Based on the CDR3 plus reference TRBV28 and TRBJ1-1, the full variable domain is DVKVTQSSRYLVKRTGEKVFLECVQDMDHENMFWYRQDPGLGLRLIYFSYDVKMKEKGDIPEGYSVSREKKERFSLILESASTNQTSMYLCTSSSTLEAFFGQGTRLTVV.